This T cell receptor beta chain was identified in a study of blood T cell repertoires in COVID-19. The wider study: Samples taken during acute and convalescent COVID-19 were collected in the United States, Italy and Spain. PBMCs, B-cell-depleted T cells, or T cells provided the cDNA or gDNA that made up the material.

The germline V gene has CDR1 LNHDA and CDR2 SQIVND (reference sequence). The CDR3 has 14 amino acids. J was trimmed by 7 bases and V by 11 bases; bases with no gene match: 11. Method: immunoSEQ multiplex PCR; TCRdb's copy keeps in-frame clones and lacks some. The sample holds around 64,000 clones; approximately 90% are singletons and the top ten take 1.6%. The chain combines TRBV19 with TRBJ2-2, with 9 nucleotides matching TRBD2. The clonotype comes from a human donor in a cohort sampled during active COVID-19. Material: peripheral blood. The CDR3 coding sequence is TGTGCCGCCGGGACTAGCCGAACCCGCGGGGAGCTGTTTTTT. It encodes CAAGTSRTRGELFF.